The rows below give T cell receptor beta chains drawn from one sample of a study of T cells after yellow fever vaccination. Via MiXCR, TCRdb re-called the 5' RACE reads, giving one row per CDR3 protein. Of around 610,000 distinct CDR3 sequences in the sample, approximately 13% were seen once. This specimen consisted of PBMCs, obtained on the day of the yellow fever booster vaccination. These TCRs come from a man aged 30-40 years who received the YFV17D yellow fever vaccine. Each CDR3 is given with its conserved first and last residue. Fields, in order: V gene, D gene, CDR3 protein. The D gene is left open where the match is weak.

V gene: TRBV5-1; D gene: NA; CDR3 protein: CASSLPNYEQYF
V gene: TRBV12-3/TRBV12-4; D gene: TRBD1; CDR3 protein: CASRQTGGGEQYF
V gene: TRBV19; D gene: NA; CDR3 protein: CASMATGGNQPQHF
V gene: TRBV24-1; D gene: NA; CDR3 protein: CATSTTYNEQFF
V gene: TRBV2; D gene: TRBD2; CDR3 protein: CASSGGLAGGNGQFF
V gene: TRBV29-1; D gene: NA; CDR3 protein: CSVVDEGLDFLGEQFF
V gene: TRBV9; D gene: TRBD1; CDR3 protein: CASSVGQGDIQYF
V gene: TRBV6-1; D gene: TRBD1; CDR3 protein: CASKTGDISYNSPLHF
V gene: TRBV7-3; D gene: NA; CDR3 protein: CASSLTPGGVEQFF
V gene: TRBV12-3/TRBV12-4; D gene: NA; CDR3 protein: CASSSYRENTEAFF
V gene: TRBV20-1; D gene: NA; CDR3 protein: CSARPYRGNQPQHF
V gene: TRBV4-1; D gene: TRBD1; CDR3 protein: CASKPQGAYTEAFF
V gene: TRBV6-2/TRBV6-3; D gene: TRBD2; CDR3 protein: CASIQRTRGSWQYF
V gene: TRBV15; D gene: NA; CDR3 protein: CATSKDSSNEQFF
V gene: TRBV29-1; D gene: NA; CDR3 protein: CSVGYSSNSPLHF
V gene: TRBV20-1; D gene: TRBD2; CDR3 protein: CSAEKLAESTDTQYF
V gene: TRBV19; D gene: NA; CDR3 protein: CASSIGRSANEQFF
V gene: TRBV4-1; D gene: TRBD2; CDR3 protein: CASSQIGLADYEQYF
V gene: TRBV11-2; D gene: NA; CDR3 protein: CASSNSRGFGYTF
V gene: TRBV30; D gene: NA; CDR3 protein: CAWRDLPPEQFF
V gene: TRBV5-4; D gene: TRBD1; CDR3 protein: CASSLPGQGGTEAFF
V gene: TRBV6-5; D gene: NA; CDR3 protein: CASSYSGVGILGSGNTIYF
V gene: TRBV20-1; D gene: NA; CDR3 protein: CSVTGSATGEQYF
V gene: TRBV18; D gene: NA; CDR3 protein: CASSPQGPQEPYEQYF
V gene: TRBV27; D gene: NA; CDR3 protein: CASSPPELSPLHF
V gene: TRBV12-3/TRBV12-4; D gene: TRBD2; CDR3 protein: CASSTSGSIRNEQYF
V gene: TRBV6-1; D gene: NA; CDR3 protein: CASSEVMDTGELFF
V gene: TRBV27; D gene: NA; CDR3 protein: CASSLVQGSGNTIYF
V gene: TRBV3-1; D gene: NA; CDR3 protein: CASSRWTAYNEQFF
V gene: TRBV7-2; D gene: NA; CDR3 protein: CASSFPTSYEQYF
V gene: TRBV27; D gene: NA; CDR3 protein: CASSLSGGGNTIYF
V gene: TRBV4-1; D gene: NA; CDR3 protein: CASSQDDLPNQPQHF
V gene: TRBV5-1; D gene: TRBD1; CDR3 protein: CASNGQGANNEQFF
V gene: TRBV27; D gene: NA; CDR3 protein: CASSSLPGGYGYTF
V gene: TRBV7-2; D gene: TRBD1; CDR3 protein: CASSSLGTEIYEQYF
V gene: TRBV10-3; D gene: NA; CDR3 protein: CATGEGYSTDTQYF
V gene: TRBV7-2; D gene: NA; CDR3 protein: CASSLLGVGVNEQFF
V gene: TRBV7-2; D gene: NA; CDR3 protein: CASSSGWVAAYEQYF
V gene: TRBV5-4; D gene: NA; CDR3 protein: CASSLGGGPAKAQHF
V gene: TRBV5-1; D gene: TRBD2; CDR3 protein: CASSLMASGTKETQYF
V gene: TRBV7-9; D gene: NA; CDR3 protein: CASSGNSLTGELFF
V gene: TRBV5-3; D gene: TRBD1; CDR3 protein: CARSLGLWSGQGNTEAFF
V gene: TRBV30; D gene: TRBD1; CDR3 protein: CAGKLTGGYYGYTF
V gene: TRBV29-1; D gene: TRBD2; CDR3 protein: CSVHSPGLGLEQFF